What follows are 19 T cell receptor beta chains derived from one specimen sequenced in a study of OX40 agonist ivuxolimab in advanced cancers. The protocol was immunoSEQ multiplex PCR, while the TCRdb copy is restricted to in-frame clones and leaves out a portion. The repertoire holds approximately 74,000 clones, with 85% to 95% as singletons. Material: CD4+ or CD8+ T cells sorted from blood, obtained in a trial of the OX40 agonist ivuxolimab. The receptors originated from an adult with an advanced solid tumor such as melanoma, head and neck, liver or kidney cancer.

The gene calls are TRBV9 and TRBJ2-7, with 8 positions matching TRBD2. The germline V gene has CDR1 SGDLS and CDR2 YYNGEE. The trim removed 0 bases at V and 0 bases at J, leaving 5 bases unmatched. There are 16 residues in the CDR3. CDR3 sequence: CASSVEGGGYSYEQYF. CDR3 sequence (DNA): TGTGCCAGCAGCGTAGAAGGCGGGGGGTACTCCTACGAGCAGTACTTC.

The genes are TRBV7-9 and TRBJ2-6; D unclear. Deletions cut 6 bases from V and 3 bases from J, with 9 bases between. This CDR3 is built from 14 residues. Germline CDR1 and CDR2: SEHNR and FQNEAQ (reference sequence). CDR3 region: CASSRLVGANVLTF. CDR3 coding DNA: TGTGCCAGCAGTCGTCTGGTTGGGGCCAACGTCCTGACTTTC.

Here the CDR3 reads CASSLAGGKYRYGYTF. The CDR3 DNA is TGTGCCAGCAGCTTGGCCGGAGGGAAATATCGCTATGGCTACACCTTC. The J gene is TRBJ1-2, the V gene TRBV5-4; D gene unclear. Trimming stripped 0 bases from V and 4 bases from J, with 16 bases between. This CDR3 is built from 16 residues. The V gene's germline CDR1 is SGHNT and CDR2 YYREEE (reference sequence).

This chain connects TRBV7-2 to TRBJ2-5, with D possibly matching TRBD2 (6 bases). V lost 1 base and J lost 4, with 13 bases in between. The CDR3 is made up of 15 amino acids. Per the germline V gene, CDR1 is SGHTA and CDR2 is FQGNSA. The CDR3 coding sequence is TGTGCCAGCAGCTTAGTTCGGGAAGCGGGAGAGACCCAGTACTTC. Translated: CASSLVREAGETQYF.

V gene TRBV7-2 combines with J gene TRBJ1-5; the D is unclear. This CDR3 comprises 14 residues. V lost 3 bases to trimming and J lost 7 bases, with 13 bases between them. Germline lookup yields CDR1 SGHTA and CDR2 FQGNSA. Here the CDR3 DNA reads TGTGCCAGCAGCTTTTCAGAGGGTGGCCAGCCCCAGCATTTT. This translates into CASSFSEGGQPQHF.

The chain recombines TRBV11-2 with TRBJ2-3, with TRBD2 matching 16 bases. Germline assignment: CDR1 SGHAT and CDR2 FQNNGV. The CDR3 is made up of 19 amino acids. V was clipped by 3 bases and J by 1 base; unmatched bases: 7. CDR3: CASSFMGLAGGPGTDTQYF. For the CDR3, the DNA is TGTGCCAGCAGCTTCATGGGACTAGCGGGGGGGCCGGGCACAGATACGCAGTATTTT.

V and J are TRBV30 and TRBJ2-4; TRBD1 aligns across 8 bases. The germline V gene has CDR1 GTSNPN and CDR2 SVGIG (reference sequence). This CDR3 contains 14 residues. J lost 6 bases, V lost 2 bases, and 6 bases had no gene match. The CDR3 region is CAWSSGTGRNIQYF. CDR3 coding DNA: TGTGCCTGGAGTTCCGGGACAGGAAGAAACATTCAGTACTTC.

The sample holds one count of this clone. The V call is TRBV11-2, the J call TRBJ1-5; 7 nucleotides agree with TRBD1. The CDR3 sequence is 14 residues long. Looked up from germline, CDR1 is SGHAT and CDR2 is FQNNGV. The junction had 5 bases not matched to a gene; V was cut back by 5 bases and J by 4 bases. The CDR3 spells CASSQGQSNQPQHF. In DNA form, the CDR3 reads TGTGCCAGCAGCCAGGGACAGTCAAATCAGCCCCAGCATTTT.

The chain combines TRBV11-3 with TRBJ2-7; D is possibly TRBD1 or TRBD2 (5 bases each). Germline loops: CDR1 SGHNT, CDR2 YENEEA. The V gene lost 5 bases and the J gene lost 7 bases, with 12 bases spanning the gap. CDR3 length: 12 residues. The CDR3 region has the DNA TGTGCCAGCAGCACGGGGCTGGGGGAGCAGTACTTC. Translated: CASSTGLGEQYF.

The V call is TRBV11-2, the J call TRBJ2-1, with 9 bases aligning to TRBD1. This CDR3 is built from 15 residues. J gave up 4 bases and V 5 bases, and 6 bases lay outside the gene matches. CDR1 SGHAT and CDR2 FQNNGV come from the germline V gene. The chain's CDR3 is CASSLDRGPYNEQFF. The CDR3 bases are TGTGCCAGCAGCCTGGACAGGGGCCCTTACAATGAGCAGTTCTTC.

V and J are TRBV10-2 and TRBJ1-2, with D uncertain. The germline V and J ends were trimmed by 0 bases and 9 bases, with 17 bases remaining between them. Germline V gives CDR1 WSHSY, CDR2 SAAADI. The CDR3 sequence is 15 residues long. The CDR3 is CASSESSAGLVSYTF. CDR3 in DNA: TGCGCCAGCAGTGAGTCGAGTGCTGGGTTGGTGAGCTACACCTTC.

V is TRBV5-8 and J is TRBJ2-3, with D unresolved. The ends were cut back, 0 bases at V and 4 bases at J, with 15 bases in the middle. The CDR3 has 16 residues. Germline CDR1 reads SGHTS; CDR2 reads YDEGEE. CDR3 amino acids: CASSLGRGKLADTQYF. CDR3 coding DNA: TGTGCCAGCAGCTTGGGTCGTGGGAAACTGGCAGATACGCAGTATTTT.

This clone appeared once. The chain has TRBV4-1 and TRBJ2-7, with 13 bases lining up with TRBD2. Trimming took 4 bases from V and 2 from J; bases not matched to a gene: 8. The CDR3 contains 17 residues. Looked up from germline, CDR1 is MGHRA and CDR2 is YSYEKL. CDR3 sequence reads: CASSRGLAGESTYEQYF. DNA for the CDR3: TGCGCCAGCAGCCGAGGACTAGCGGGAGAAAGCACCTACGAGCAGTACTTC.

This chain joins TRBV5-1 and TRBJ2-3; the D gene is possibly TRBD1 (6 bases). Germline V gives CDR1 SGHRS, CDR2 YFSETQ. CDR3 length: 13 residues. Trimming took off 6 bases at V and 8 bases at J, with 16 bases between the two ends. The CDR3 protein is CASTEGGRGTQYF. In nucleotides, the CDR3 is TGCGCCAGCACAGAAGGGGGTCGGGGTACGCAGTATTTT.

The chain combines TRBV13 with TRBJ2-3; 12 nucleotides align to TRBD2. V lost 5 bases, J lost 0 bases, and 6 bases stayed unmatched. CDR1 is PRHDT, CDR2 FYEKMQ, per germline (reference sequence). The CDR3 runs to 17 residues. CDR3 bases: TGTGCCAGCAGCCGTCGACTAGCGGGAGTTAGCACAGATACGCAGTATTTT. It encodes CASSRRLAGVSTDTQYF. The whole variable domain, filled in from reference TRBV13 and TRBJ2-3, reads AAGVIQSPRHLIKEKRETATLKCYPIPRHDTVYWYQQGPGQDPQFLISFYEKMQSDKGSIPDRFSAQQFSDYHSELNMSSLELGDSALYFCASSRRLAGVSTDTQYFGPGTRLTVL.

The chain couples TRBV5-4 to TRBJ1-6; D call uncertain. The CDR3 runs to 15 residues. Trimming removed 2 bases at V and 8 bases at J, with 14 bases between. Germline assignment: CDR1 SGHNT and CDR2 YYREEE (reference sequence). The CDR3 here is CASSLGPDDYSPLHF. CDR3 DNA: TGTGCCAGCAGCTTAGGACCGGACGATTATTCACCCCTCCACTTT.

This clone was observed a few times. This chain uses TRBV5-1 with TRBJ1-4; perhaps TRBD1 as D (5 bases). Trimming removed 3 bases from V and 8 bases from J, with 17 bases in between. Per germline, CDR1 SGHRS and CDR2 YFSETQ. This CDR3 has 15 residues. CDR3 protein: CASSWGTEGKEKLFF. DNA for the CDR3: TGCGCCAGCAGCTGGGGGACGGAGGGGAAGGAAAAACTGTTTTTT.

This chain joins TRBV5-1 and TRBJ1-1; tentative D call: TRBD1 (5 bases). Trimming took off 0 bases at V and 3 bases at J, with 12 bases between the two ends. Per germline, CDR1 SGHRS and CDR2 YFSETQ. This CDR3 region has 15 residues. The CDR3 spells CASSLVVREDTEAFF. CDR3 DNA sequence: TGCGCCAGCAGCTTGGTGGTCAGGGAGGACACTGAAGCTTTCTTT.

The CDR3 protein is CASSSPAGDTIYF. In DNA, the CDR3 is TGTGCCAGCAGCTCCCCAGCCGGGGACACCATATATTTT. This rearrangement joins TRBV28 to TRBJ1-3; D gene unclear. The CDR3 sequence is 13 residues long. Per the germline V gene, CDR1 is MDHEN and CDR2 is SYDVKM. Trimming pared 6 bases from V and 8 bases from J, leaving 14 bases between.